Presented here are 24 T cell receptor beta chains from one specimen sequenced in a study of blood T cells in healthy people across ages. Next came a second PCR, run for about 6 to 12 cycles, which used a sample-barcoded 5' primer along with a J-beta primer mix. Each CDR3 protein gets one entry after TCRdb re-called the 5' RACE reads with MiXCR. Seen here are around 580,000 distinct CDR3 sequences, 45% to 55% observed once, and the top ten hold 20% to 25%. Sequenced sample: blood. The origin of the receptors is a man older than 75 in good health.

The CDR3 bases are TGTGCCAGCAGCGCGGGACTAGCGGGAGTAGATACGCAGTATTTT. Translation gives CASSAGLAGVDTQYF. The chain carries TRBV7-2 and TRBJ2-3; 14 bases are shared with TRBD2. Losses at the gene ends were 5 bases for V and 5 bases for J; bases not matched to a gene: 3. CDR3 length: 15 amino acids. CDR1 is SGHTA and CDR2 is FQGNSA in the germline V gene.

As regards this clonotype: The junction departs from the called germline gene at one end, perhaps through a read error. The chain recombines TRBV27 with TRBJ2-3; 12 nucleotides match TRBD2. The CDR3 totals 16 residues. Germline V gene lookup returns CDR1 MNHEY and CDR2 SMNVEV (reference sequence). The DNA of the CDR3 is TGTGCCAGTAGTTTAGCCCCTAGCGGGGGGGCCGTTACGCAGTATTTT. Amino acid sequence: CASSLAPSGGAVTQYF.

This clonotype has just a few counts. The chain uses TRBV10-3 and TRBJ1-1; no definite D call. CDR3 length: 15 amino acids. V lost 5 bases and J lost 4, with 17 bases in between. CDR1 is ENHRY, CDR2 SYGVKD, per germline. CDR3 nucleotide sequence: TGTGCCATCAGTAATGGAGGCCAGTCGAGCACTGAAGCTTTCTTT. It is translated as CAISNGGQSSTEAFF.

CDR3 residues: CSARNTDTQYF. In DNA form, the CDR3 reads TGCAGTGCGAGAAACACAGATACGCAGTATTTT. The V and J genes are TRBV20-1 and TRBJ2-3; D not certain. The ends were cut back, 6 bases at V and 2 bases at J, with 6 bases in the middle. The CDR3 is made up of 11 amino acids. From germline, CDR1 is DFQATT and CDR2 SNEGSKA (reference sequence).

The chain uses TRBV4-1 and TRBJ2-5; D is unclear. Germline lookup yields CDR1 MGHRA and CDR2 YSYEKL. CDR3 size: 14 residues. The germline V and J ends were trimmed by 4 bases and 1 base, with 10 bases remaining between them. CDR3 sequence (DNA): TGCGCCAGCAGCCCTCCGGACGTCCAAGAGACCCAGTACTTC. The encoded protein is CASSPPDVQETQYF.

The rearrangement links TRBV7-9 to TRBJ2-5; a weak D match, TRBD1 (7 bases). In germline, CDR1 is SEHNR, CDR2 FQNEAQ (reference sequence). This CDR3 is built from 13 residues. V shed 4 bases and J shed 5 bases, with 11 bases lying between them. The CDR3 sequence: CASSYQGGETQYF. In nucleotides, the CDR3 is TGTGCCAGCAGCTATCAGGGGGGCGAGACCCAGTACTTC.

The rearrangement uses TRBV20-1 and TRBJ2-1; 9 bases are a match to TRBD2. The CDR3 extends over 16 amino acids. J gave up 8 bases and V 6 bases, and 17 bases lay outside the gene matches. CDR1 DFQATT and CDR2 SNEGSKA come from the germline V gene (reference sequence). The CDR3 nucleotides are TGCAGTGCCACGCGGGGGGCGGGAGGGTACGGGGATGAGCAGTTCTTC. Its protein product is CSATRGAGGYGDEQFF.

This clonotype came up a few times. The rearrangement joins TRBV5-1 to TRBJ2-1; 10 bases agree with TRBD2. Germline V gives CDR1 SGHRS, CDR2 YFSETQ. This CDR3 comprises 16 residues. Losses at the gene ends were 2 bases for V and 0 bases for J; bases not matched to a gene: 2. Written as DNA, the CDR3 is TGCGCCAGCAGCTTCTCTAGCGGGGGCTCCTACAATGAGCAGTTCTTC. This sequence encodes CASSFSSGGSYNEQFF.

Of note for this clonotype: Sequence at one end of the junction differs from germline and may be a read error. The rearrangement uses TRBV7-9 and TRBJ1-4; tentative D call: TRBD1 (5 bases). This CDR3 spans 17 amino acids. CDR1 and CDR2 from the germline V gene are SEHNR and FQNEAQ (reference sequence). CDR3 DNA: TGTGCCGGCAGCTCTGCCTCCACCGGGACGCAGCATGAAAAACTGTTTTTT. Its translation is CAGSSASTGTQHEKLFF. Using reference TRBV7-9 and TRBJ1-4 for the parts outside the CDR3, the full variable domain is DTGVSQNPRHKITKRGQNVTFRCDPISEHNRLYWYRQTLGQGPEFLTYFQNEAQLEKSRLLSDRFSAERPKGSFSTLEIQRTEQGDSAMYLCAGSSASTGTQHEKLFFGSGTQLSVL.

This chain joins TRBV11-2 and TRBJ2-5, with D possibly called TRBD1 or TRBD2 (5 bases each). From germline, CDR1 is SGHAT and CDR2 FQNNGV. The germline V and J ends were trimmed by 5 bases and 11 bases, with 21 bases remaining between them. The CDR3 loop spans 14 amino acids. The CDR3 spells CASSPGATNNEQYF. As DNA, the CDR3 is TGTGCCAGCAGCCCCGGGGCCACTAACAATGAGCAGTACTTC. The complete variable domain, with remaining parts taken from reference TRBV11-2 and TRBJ2-5, reads EAGVAQSPRYKIIEKRQSVAFWCNPISGHATLYWYQQILGQGPKLLIQFQNNGVVDDSQLPKDRFSAERLKGVDSTLKIQPAKLEDSAVYLCASSPGATNNEQYFGPGTRLLVL.

This chain joins TRBV20-1 and TRBJ2-1; 10 bases are a match to TRBD2. CDR1 DFQATT and CDR2 SNEGSKA come from the germline V gene (reference sequence). Unmatched junction bases numbered 10, after V lost 4 bases and J lost 1 base. The CDR3 length is 17 residues. The CDR3 region has the DNA TGCAGTGCTATAGGTAGCGGGGGGCTCTCTTCCTACAATGAGCAGTTCTTC. Residues: CSAIGSGGLSSYNEQFF.

This chain uses TRBV7-2 with TRBJ1-3; the match to TRBD1 covers 8 bases. Germline loops: CDR1 SGHTA, CDR2 FQGNSA. V dropped 5 bases and J dropped 0; count of bases not matched to a gene: 6. The CDR3 totals 16 residues. The CDR3 is CASSRGQGASGNTIYF. DNA for the CDR3: TGTGCCAGCAGCCGAGGACAGGGAGCCTCTGGAAACACCATATATTTT.

As regards this clonotype: This sequence may be a read error, since a much larger clone differs from it by one base. This chain uses TRBV7-9 with TRBJ1-6; 7 bases agree with TRBD1. The germline gives CDR1 SEHNR, CDR2 FQNEAQ (reference sequence). The CDR3 covers 13 residues. V lost 4 bases and J lost 8; bases outside the gene matches: 2. The CDR3 bases are TGTGCCAGCAGCTGTACAGGGGATTCACCCCTCCACTTT. Translating gives CASSCTGDSPLHF.

Comment on this clonotype: Mismatch with germline at one junction end may stem from a read error. The chain is built from TRBV7-2 and TRBJ1-1; D is unclear. The CDR3 runs to 13 residues. Germline V gives CDR1 SGHTA, CDR2 FQGNSA. Here the CDR3 reads CASSLGRNTGAFF. The CDR3 DNA reads as TGTGCCAGCAGCTTAGGGAGGAACACTGGAGCTTTCTTT.

The table lists this clonotype with a few counts. A read error may produce the germline difference seen at one junction end. V is TRBV10-3 and J is TRBJ2-7, with 11 bases lining up with TRBD2. This CDR3 contains 16 residues. Germline values: CDR1 ENHRY, CDR2 SYGVKD. The chain's CDR3 is CATSLTSGSETYEQYF. DNA of the CDR3: TGTGCCACCAGTCTCACTAGCGGGAGCGAAACCTACGAGCAGTACTTC.

The chain is built from TRBV12-3 or TRBV12-4 and TRBJ1-4, with D maybe TRBD1 (5 bases). The CDR3 has 15 amino acids. Trimming pared 7 bases from V and 0 bases from J, leaving 12 bases between. The DNA of the CDR3 is TGTGCCAGCAATCGGCAGGGCGCAACTAATGAAAAACTGTTTTTT. Translating gives CASNRQGATNEKLFF.

This clonotype has ten or more counts. The chain joins TRBV6-6 to TRBJ1-2, with 8 nucleotides matching TRBD1. The V and J ends lost 2 bases and 6 bases, in that order; junction bases with no gene match: 5. CDR1 and CDR2 (germline): MNHNY, SVGAGI (reference sequence). The CDR3 covers 14 residues. CDR3 amino acids: CASSYGLDRDGYTF. The CDR3 region has the DNA TGTGCCAGCAGTTACGGCCTGGACAGGGATGGCTACACCTTC.

CDR3: CAWSVELAGPDTQYF. CDR3 sequence (DNA): TGTGCCTGGAGTGTCGAGCTAGCGGGACCAGATACGCAGTATTTT. The chain uses TRBV30 and TRBJ2-3; 9 bases agree with TRBD2. The CDR3 sequence is 15 residues long. V gave up 0 bases and J gave up 4 bases; unmatched junction bases: 5. Germline V gene sequence: CDR1 GTSNPN, CDR2 SVGIG (reference sequence).

This CDR3 reads CASSERGASSYEQYF. The CDR3 DNA reads TGTGCCAGCAGTGAACGGGGCGCCAGCTCCTACGAGCAGTACTTC. The chain is built from TRBV25-1 and TRBJ2-7; TRBD1 or TRBD2 may be the D gene (5 bases each). This CDR3 comprises 15 residues. Germline V lookup: CDR1 MGHDK, CDR2 SYGVNS. The V gene lost 2 bases and the J gene lost 0 bases, with 11 bases spanning the gap.

This rearrangement joins TRBV24-1 to TRBJ2-3, with D unclear. The CDR3 contains 15 residues. CDR1 and CDR2 (germline): KGHDR, SFDVKD. Trimming shortened V by 6 bases and J by 0 bases, and 12 bases separated the two germline ends. CDR3 nucleotide sequence: TGTGCCACCAGTCCGACGGCCGCAAGCACAGATACGCAGTATTTT. Its translation is CATSPTAASTDTQYF.

This clonotype was detected a few times. The genes are TRBV5-1 and TRBJ2-3; D remains unclear. Deletions cut 5 bases from V and 3 bases from J, with 4 bases between. From germline, CDR1 is SGHRS and CDR2 YFSETQ. The CDR3 consists of 11 residues. CDR3 DNA: TGCGCCAGCAGGAAGACAGATACGCAGTATTTT. This sequence encodes CASRKTDTQYF. The full variable domain, in which reference TRBV5-1 and TRBJ2-3 provide the parts outside the CDR3, is KAGVTQTPRYLIKTRGQQVTLSCSPISGHRSVSWYQQTPGQGLQFLFEYFSETQRNKGNFPGRFSGRQFSNSRSEMNVSTLELGDSALYLCASRKTDTQYFGPGTRLTVL.

CDR3 sequence reads: CSADGDRGSYNEQFF. CDR3 DNA sequence: TGCAGTGCTGACGGAGACAGGGGATCTTACAATGAGCAGTTCTTC. The gene calls are TRBV20-1 and TRBJ2-1, with 8 nucleotides matching TRBD1. The CDR3 contains 15 residues. Germline V lookup: CDR1 DFQATT, CDR2 SNEGSKA (reference sequence). V lost 5 bases, J lost 4 bases, and 10 bases stayed unmatched.

The V gene is TRBV7-2, the J gene TRBJ2-4, with 9 bases identical to TRBD2. The DNA end lines up better with TRBJ2-7; the J call may be wrong. Germline V gives CDR1 SGHTA, CDR2 FQGNSA. The CDR3 has 13 residues. Here the CDR3 DNA reads TGTGCCAGCAGCTTATCTAGCGGGAACGAGCAGTACTTC. Translated, it gives CASSLSSGNEQYF.

The chain combines TRBV12-5 with TRBJ2-3; TRBD1 agrees at 7 bases. Germline V gene sequence: CDR1 LGHNT, CDR2 FRNRAP. The ends lost 4 bases at V and 2 bases at J; junction bases unmatched: 12. The CDR3 consists of 17 residues. The DNA of the CDR3 is TGTGCTAGTGGTTCGCAGACAGGGCCCCTATTCACAGATACGCAGTATTTT. Amino acids: CASGSQTGPLFTDTQYF.